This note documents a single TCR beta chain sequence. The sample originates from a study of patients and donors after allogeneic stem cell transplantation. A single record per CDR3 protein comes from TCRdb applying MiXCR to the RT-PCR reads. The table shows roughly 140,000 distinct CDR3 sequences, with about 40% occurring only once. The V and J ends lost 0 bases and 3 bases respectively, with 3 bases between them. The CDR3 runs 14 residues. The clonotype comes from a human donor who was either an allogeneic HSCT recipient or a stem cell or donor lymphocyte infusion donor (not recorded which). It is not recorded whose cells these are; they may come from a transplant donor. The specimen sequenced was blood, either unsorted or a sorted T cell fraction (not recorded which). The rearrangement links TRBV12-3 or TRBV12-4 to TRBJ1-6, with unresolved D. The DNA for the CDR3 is TGTGCCAGCAGTTTAGCATACTATAATTCACCCCTCCACTTT. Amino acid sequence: CASSLAYYNSPLHF.